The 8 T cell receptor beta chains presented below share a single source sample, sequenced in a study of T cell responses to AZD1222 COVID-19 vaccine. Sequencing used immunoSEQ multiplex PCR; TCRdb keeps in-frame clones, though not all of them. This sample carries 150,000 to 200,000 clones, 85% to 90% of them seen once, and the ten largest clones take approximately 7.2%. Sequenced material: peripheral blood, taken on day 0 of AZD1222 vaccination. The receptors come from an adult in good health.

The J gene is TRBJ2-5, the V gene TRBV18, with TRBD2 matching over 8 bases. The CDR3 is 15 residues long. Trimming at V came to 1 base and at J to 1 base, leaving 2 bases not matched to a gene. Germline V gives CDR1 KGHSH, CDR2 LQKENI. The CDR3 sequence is CASSPRRGVQETQYF. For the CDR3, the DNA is TGTGCCAGCTCACCACGGCGGGGGGTCCAAGAGACCCAGTACTTC. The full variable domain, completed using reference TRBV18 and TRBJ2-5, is NAGVMQNPRHLVRRRGQEARLRCSPMKGHSHVYWYRQLPEEGLKFMVYLQKENIIDESGMPKERFSAEFPKEGPSILRIQQVVRGDSAAYFCASSPRRGVQETQYFGPGTRLLVL.

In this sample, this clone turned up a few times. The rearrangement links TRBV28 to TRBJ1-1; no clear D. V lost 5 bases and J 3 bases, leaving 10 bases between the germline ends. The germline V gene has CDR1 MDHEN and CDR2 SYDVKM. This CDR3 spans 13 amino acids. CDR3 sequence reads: CASSRGVYTEAFF. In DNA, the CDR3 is TGTGCCAGCAGTAGAGGCGTATACACTGAAGCTTTCTTT. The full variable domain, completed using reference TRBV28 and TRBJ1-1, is DVKVTQSSRYLVKRTGEKVFLECVQDMDHENMFWYRQDPGLGLRLIYFSYDVKMKEKGDIPEGYSVSREKKERFSLILESASTNQTSMYLCASSRGVYTEAFFGQGTRLTVV.

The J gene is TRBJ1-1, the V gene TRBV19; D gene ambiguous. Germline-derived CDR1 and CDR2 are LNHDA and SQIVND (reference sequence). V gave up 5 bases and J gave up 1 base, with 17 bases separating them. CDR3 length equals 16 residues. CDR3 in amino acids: CASSLPGRRENTEAFF. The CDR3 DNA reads TGTGCCAGTAGTTTGCCGGGCAGACGTGAGAACACTGAAGCTTTCTTT.

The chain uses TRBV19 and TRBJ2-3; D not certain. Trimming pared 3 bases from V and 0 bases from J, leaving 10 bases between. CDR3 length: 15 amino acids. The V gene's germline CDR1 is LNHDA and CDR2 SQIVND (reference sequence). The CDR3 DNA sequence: TGTGCCAGTAGTATTTTGGCAGCAAGCACAGATACGCAGTATTTT. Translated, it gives CASSILAASTDTQYF.

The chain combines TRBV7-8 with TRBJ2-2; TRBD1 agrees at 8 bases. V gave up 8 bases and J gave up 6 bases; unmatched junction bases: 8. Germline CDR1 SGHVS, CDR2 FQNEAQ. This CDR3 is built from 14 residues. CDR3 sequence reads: CASGGQGWSGELFF. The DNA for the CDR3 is TGTGCCAGCGGAGGACAGGGTTGGTCCGGGGAGCTGTTTTTT.

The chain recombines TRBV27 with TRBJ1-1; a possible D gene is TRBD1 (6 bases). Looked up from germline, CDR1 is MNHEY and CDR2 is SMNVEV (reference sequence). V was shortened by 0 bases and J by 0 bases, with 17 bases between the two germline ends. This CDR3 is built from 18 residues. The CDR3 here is CASSLSQIGQIMNTEAFF. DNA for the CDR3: TGTGCCAGCAGTTTATCGCAAATAGGACAGATCATGAACACTGAAGCTTTCTTT.

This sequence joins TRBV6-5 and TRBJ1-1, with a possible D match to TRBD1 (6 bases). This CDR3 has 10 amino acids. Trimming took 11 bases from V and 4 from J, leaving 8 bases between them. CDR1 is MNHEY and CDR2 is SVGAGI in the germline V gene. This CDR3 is CASGVTEAFF. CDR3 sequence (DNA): TGTGCCTCAGGGGTCACTGAAGCTTTCTTT.

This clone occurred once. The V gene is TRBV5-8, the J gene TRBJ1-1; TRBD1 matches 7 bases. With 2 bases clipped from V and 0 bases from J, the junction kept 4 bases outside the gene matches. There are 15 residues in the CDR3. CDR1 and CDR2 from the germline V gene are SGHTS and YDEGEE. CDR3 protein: CASSLYRGLNTEAFF. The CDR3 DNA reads TGTGCCAGCAGCTTATACAGGGGCTTGAACACTGAAGCTTTCTTT.